This T cell receptor beta chain was captured by sequencing in a study of identical twins. Unique molecular identifiers were present on the cDNA, which also gained a universal primer site by template switching. One entry per CDR3 protein results from TCRdb running MiXCR on the 5' RACE reads. The table has 400,000 to 650,000 distinct CDR3 sequences, approximately 22% seen once. This clonotype has a count of ten or more. Germline V lookup: CDR1 SGHDN, CDR2 FVKESK. The CDR3 length is 17 residues. The V end lost 4 bases, the J end lost 0 bases, and 16 bases lay between the germline ends. These data are also associated with another study on T cells expressing NK-cell markers.

The sequencing sample was made of CD4+ T cells sorted from blood. This TCR came from a young woman in good health. The chain joins TRBV14 to TRBJ1-5; D remains ambiguous. CDR3 loop: CASSPLKGVHSNQPQHF. The DNA for the CDR3 is TGTGCCAGCAGCCCACTAAAAGGCGTCCATAGCAATCAGCCCCAGCATTTT.